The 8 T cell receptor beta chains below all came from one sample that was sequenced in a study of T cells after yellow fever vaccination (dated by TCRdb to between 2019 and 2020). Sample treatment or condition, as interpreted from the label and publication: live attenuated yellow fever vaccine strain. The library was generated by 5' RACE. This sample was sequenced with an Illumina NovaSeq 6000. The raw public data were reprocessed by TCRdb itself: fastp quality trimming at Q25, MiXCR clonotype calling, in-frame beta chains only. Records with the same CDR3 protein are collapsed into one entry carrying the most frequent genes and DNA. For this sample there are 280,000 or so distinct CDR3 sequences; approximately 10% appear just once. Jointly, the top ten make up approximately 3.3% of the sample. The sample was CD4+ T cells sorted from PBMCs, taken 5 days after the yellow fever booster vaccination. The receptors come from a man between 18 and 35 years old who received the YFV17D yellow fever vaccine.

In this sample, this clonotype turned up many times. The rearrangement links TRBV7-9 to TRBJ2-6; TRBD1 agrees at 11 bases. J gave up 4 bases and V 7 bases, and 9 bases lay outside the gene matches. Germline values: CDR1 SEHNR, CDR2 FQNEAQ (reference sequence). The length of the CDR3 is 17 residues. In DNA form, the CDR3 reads TGTGCCAGCACCGGACAGGGGGCGGCCTCCGGGGCCAACGTCCTGACTTTC. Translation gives CASTGQGAASGANVLTF.

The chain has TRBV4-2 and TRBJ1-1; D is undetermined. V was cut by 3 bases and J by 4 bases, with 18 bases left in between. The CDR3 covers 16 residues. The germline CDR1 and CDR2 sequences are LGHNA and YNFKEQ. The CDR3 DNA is TGTGCCAGCAGCCAGGGAATGGATTTCCAGAGCACTGAAGCTTTCTTT. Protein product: CASSQGMDFQSTEAFF.

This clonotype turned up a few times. CDR3 loop: CASSEAPRVTLHF. In DNA form, the CDR3 reads TGTGCCAGCAGTGAAGCGCCCAGGGTAACACTCCACTTT. V usage is TRBV6-1 and J usage is TRBJ1-6, with D maybe TRBD1 (5 bases). The CDR3 has 13 residues. Looked up from germline, CDR1 is MNHNS and CDR2 is SASEGT. Trimming left V 0 bases short and J 16 bases short, with 13 bases between.

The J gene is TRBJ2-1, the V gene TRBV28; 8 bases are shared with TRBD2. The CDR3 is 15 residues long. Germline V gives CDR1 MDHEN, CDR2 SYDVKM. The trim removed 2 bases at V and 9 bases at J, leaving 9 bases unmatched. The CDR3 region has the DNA TGTGCCAGCAGTTTACCACCGGGGGGGCGGGTTGAGCAGTTCTTC. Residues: CASSLPPGGRVEQFF.

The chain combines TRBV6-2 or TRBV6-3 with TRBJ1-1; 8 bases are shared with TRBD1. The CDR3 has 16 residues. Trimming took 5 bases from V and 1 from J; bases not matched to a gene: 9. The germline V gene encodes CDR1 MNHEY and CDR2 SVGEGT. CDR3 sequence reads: CASSQPYRGTNTEAFF. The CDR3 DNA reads TGTGCCAGCAGTCAACCATACAGGGGGACGAACACTGAAGCTTTCTTT.

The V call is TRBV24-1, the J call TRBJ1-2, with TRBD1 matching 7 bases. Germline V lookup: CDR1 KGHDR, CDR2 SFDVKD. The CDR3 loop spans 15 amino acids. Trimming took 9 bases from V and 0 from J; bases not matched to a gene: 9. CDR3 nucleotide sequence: TGTGCCACCGGCGGACAGGAGGAGGCTAACTATGGCTACACCTTC. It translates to CATGGQEEANYGYTF.

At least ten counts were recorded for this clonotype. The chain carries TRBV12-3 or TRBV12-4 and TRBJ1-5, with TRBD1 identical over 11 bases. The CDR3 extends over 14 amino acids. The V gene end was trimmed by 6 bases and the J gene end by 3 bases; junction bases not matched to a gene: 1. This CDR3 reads CASRGQGDNQPQHF. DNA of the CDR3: TGTGCCAGCAGGGGACAGGGGGACAATCAGCCCCAGCATTTT.

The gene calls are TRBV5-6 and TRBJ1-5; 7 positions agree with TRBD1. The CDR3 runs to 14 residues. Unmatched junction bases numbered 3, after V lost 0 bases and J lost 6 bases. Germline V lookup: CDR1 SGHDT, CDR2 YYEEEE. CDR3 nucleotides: TGTGCCAGCAGCTTGGGGGACAGCCTTCAGCCCCAGCATTTT. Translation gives CASSLGDSLQPQHF.